These 18 T cell receptor beta chains came from one sample sequenced in a study of regulatory T cells in long-lasting Graves disease. This sample's time point: persistent/refractory GD, antithyroid drugs over 5 years with positive TRAb. The authors made the TCR library using RNA they extracted from PBMCs. CDR3 regions were amplified by Arm-PCR using iRepertoire HTBI primers to build TCR beta libraries. Via MiXCR, TCRdb re-called the multiplex PCR reads, giving one row per CDR3 protein. The sample contains fewer than 550,000 distinct CDR3 sequences, about 22% of which appear only once. Source: peripheral blood mononuclear cells (PBMCs), taken when the disease was refractory, from a patient treated with antithyroid drugs. These receptors came from a female donor with Graves disease.

This chain uses TRBV28 with TRBJ1-3; D gene ambiguous. The CDR3 runs to 12 residues. The ends were cut back, 2 bases at V and 6 bases at J, with 5 bases in the middle. Per the germline V gene, CDR1 is MDHEN and CDR2 is SYDVKM. In DNA, the CDR3 is TGTGCCAGCAGTTTAGACTCAAACACCATATATTTT. It specifies CASSLDSNTIYF.

Concerning this clonotype itself: A much larger clone lies a single base off, so this may be a read error. The CDR3 sequence is CAWGRDGETKAFF. CDR3 DNA sequence: TGTGCCTGGGGGCGTGATGGGGAAACTAAAGCTTTCTTT. The chain links TRBV30 to TRBJ1-1; D gene uncertain. The CDR3 is 13 amino acids. Trimming removed 5 bases from V and 9 bases from J, with 19 bases in between. CDR1 and CDR2 (germline): GTSNPN, SVGIG (reference sequence).

Concerning this clonotype: This CDR3 is missing its conserved last phenylalanine or tryptophan, likely due to a read error. V usage is TRBV27 and J usage is TRBJ2-7; perhaps TRBD2 as D (6 bases). V was clipped by 6 bases and J by 0 bases, with 15 bases between them. This CDR3 is 15 amino acids long. Germline CDR1 reads MNHEY; CDR2 reads SMNVEV (reference sequence). The chain's CDR3 is CASSGWGESSYEQYL. CDR3 nucleotide sequence: TGTGCCAGCAGCGGATGGGGGGAGAGCTCCTACGAGCAGTACCTC.

This clonotype has at least ten counts. V and J are TRBV29-1 and TRBJ2-5; D unresolved. Germline CDR1 SQVTM, CDR2 ANQGSEA. With 4 bases removed from V and 2 bases from J, the gap between germline ends came to 5 bases. The CDR3 is made up of 11 amino acids. CDR3 bases: TGCAGCGTTGTTAAGCAAGAGACCCAGTACTTC. Protein: CSVVKQETQYF.

This clonotype was recorded at least ten times. The chain has TRBV15 and TRBJ2-2; 10 positions match TRBD1. CDR3 length equals 15 residues. The germline V gene has CDR1 LNHNV and CDR2 YYDKDF (reference sequence). V lost 4 bases to trimming and J lost 7 bases; unmatched junction nucleotides: 6. The DNA of the CDR3 is TGTGCCACCAGCACCGGGACAGGGGTGCACGGGGAGCTGTTTTTT. As protein: CATSTGTGVHGELFF. The full variable domain, with the rest looked up from reference TRBV15 and TRBJ2-2, is DAMVIQNPRYQVTQFGKPVTLSCSQTLNHNVMYWYQQKSSQAPKLLFHYYDKDFNNEADTPDNFQSRRPNTSFCFLDIRSPGLGDTAMYLCATSTGTGVHGELFFGEGSRLTVL.

Many counts were recorded for this clonotype. The chain carries TRBV7-8 and TRBJ1-4; no reliable D call. Germline-derived CDR1 and CDR2 are SGHVS and FQNEAQ. The length of the CDR3 is 15 residues. Between the trimmed V and J ends, which lost 0 bases and 3 bases, there was a span of 8 bases. CDR3 DNA sequence: TGTGCCAGCAGCTTAGCAAGGACCGCTAATGAAAAACTGTTTTTT. Translated, it gives CASSLARTANEKLFF.

The rearrangement links TRBV28 to TRBJ2-3; 7 bases fit TRBD2. V shed 3 bases and J 0 bases; nucleotides not matched to a gene: 6. The germline V gene has CDR1 MDHEN and CDR2 SYDVKM. The CDR3 spans 16 residues. Written as DNA, the CDR3 is TGTGCCAGCAGTTTGTGGCGGGGGTATAGCACAGATACGCAGTATTTT. Translated, it gives CASSLWRGYSTDTQYF.

This clonotype was counted between two and nine times. A much more abundant neighbour one base away suggests this may be a read error. This chain uses TRBV6-2 or TRBV6-3 with TRBJ2-7; perhaps D is TRBD1 or TRBD2 (5 bases each). Germline assignment: CDR1 MNHEY and CDR2 SVGEGT. The CDR3 is 16 residues long. V was pared by 0 bases and J by 0 bases, with 12 bases between. The CDR3 here is CASSYSTGTPSYEQYF. CDR3 in DNA: TGTGCCAGCAGTTACTCGACGGGGACCCCCTCCTACGAGCAGTACTTC.

This clonotype was counted a few times. This chain connects TRBV20-1 to TRBJ2-5; possible D gene TRBD2, 6 bases. The CDR3 loop spans 14 amino acids. Germline loops: CDR1 DFQATT, CDR2 SNEGSKA (reference sequence). Trimming took off 0 bases at V and 3 bases at J, with 11 bases between the two ends. The DNA of the CDR3 is TGCAGTGCTAGAGATTGGACGGGAGAAGAGACCCAGTACTTC. Translation gives CSARDWTGEETQYF.

The chain joins TRBV19 to TRBJ2-4, with 12 nucleotides matching TRBD2. Germline V gives CDR1 LNHDA, CDR2 SQIVND (reference sequence). The CDR3 is 16 amino acids. With 5 bases clipped from V and 4 bases from J, the junction kept 6 bases outside the gene matches. This CDR3 is CASSLGLAGSKNIQYF. The CDR3 DNA follows: TGTGCCAGTAGTTTGGGACTAGCGGGCTCTAAAAACATTCAGTACTTC.

On this clonotype itself: The germline gene is not matched at one end of the junction; a read error may be the cause. The chain has TRBV11-2 and TRBJ2-7; TRBD2 is a possible D gene (6 bases). This CDR3 spans 14 amino acids. Germline V gene sequence: CDR1 SGHAT, CDR2 FQNNGV. CDR3 coding DNA: TGTGCCAGCAGCCTAGAAGGAGATCGGGGGGAGCAGTACTTC. Encoded protein: CASSLEGDRGEQYF.

The chain carries TRBV2 and TRBJ1-6, with D possibly being TRBD1 (5 bases). Deletions cut 4 bases from V and 10 bases from J, with 17 bases between. This CDR3 contains 15 residues. Germline assignment: CDR1 SNHLY and CDR2 FYNNEI. CDR3 DNA sequence: TGTGCCAGCAGTGGAGTGGGGGTCAGTAAATCACCCCTCCACTTT. Residues: CASSGVGVSKSPLHF.

Points on this clonotype: A far larger clone is one nucleotide away, so this likely arose from a read error. V and J are TRBV7-3 and TRBJ2-5, with D maybe TRBD1 (6 bases). This CDR3 contains 16 residues. In germline, CDR1 is SGHTA, CDR2 FQGTGA. Trimming removed 5 bases at V and 1 base at J, with 17 bases between. The CDR3 sequence is CASSHSPDRSQETQYF. CDR3 DNA sequence: TGTGCCAGCAGCCATTCCCCGGACAGAAGCCAAGAGACCCAGTACTTC. Full variable domain (outside the CDR3, taken from reference TRBV7-3 and TRBJ2-5): GAGVSQTPSNKVTEKGKYVELRCDPISGHTALYWYRQSLGQGPEFLIYFQGTGAADDSGLPNDRFFAVRPEGSVSTLKIQRTERGDSAVYLCASSHSPDRSQETQYFGPGTRLLVL.

This clonotype was counted between two and nine times. A junction boundary mismatches the germline segment, possibly from a read error. The chain employs TRBV12-3 or TRBV12-4 and TRBJ1-2, with 7 positions matching TRBD1. This CDR3 spans 13 amino acids. The CDR3 loop is CVSSLGQSYGYTF. In DNA, the CDR3 is TGTGTCAGCAGTTTGGGACAGTCCTATGGCTACACCTTC.

The rearrangement links TRBV7-8 to TRBJ2-7, with 10 bases matching TRBD2. The germline CDR1 and CDR2 sequences are SGHVS and FQNEAQ. V lost 5 bases and J lost 2; bases outside the gene matches: 18. CDR3 length: 19 amino acids. CDR3: CASSPPPYRTSGVTYEQYF. The CDR3 DNA reads as TGTGCCAGCAGCCCACCCCCCTACCGGACTAGCGGAGTAACCTACGAGCAGTACTTC.

This clonotype was seen at least ten times. CDR3 coding DNA: TGTGCCAGCAGCTTTGAAGGGGGGAAGACCCAGTACTTC. Its protein product is CASSFEGGKTQYF. V and J are TRBV13 and TRBJ2-5, with D perhaps assigned TRBD1 or TRBD2 (6 bases each). V lost 3 bases and J lost 6, with 11 bases in between. This CDR3 has 13 amino acids. Germline CDR1 reads PRHDT; CDR2 reads FYEKMQ (reference sequence).

Comments on this clonotype: A read error is likely here: a far larger clone is one base away. The conserved phenylalanine or tryptophan is not found at the CDR3 terminus, so this likely reflects a read error. The gene calls are TRBV28 and TRBJ1-1; 7 bases match TRBD1. The junction had 2 bases not matched to a gene; V was cut back by 6 bases and J by 1 base. The CDR3 is 13 amino acids. The germline V gene encodes CDR1 MDHEN and CDR2 SYDVKM. DNA of the CDR3: TGTGCCAGCAGCTACAGGGGGAACACTGAAGCTTTCTCT. The encoded protein is CASSYRGNTEAFS.

This chain connects TRBV19 to TRBJ1-5, with unresolved D. Trimming pared 7 bases from V and 2 bases from J, leaving 12 bases between. This CDR3 contains 14 residues. Looked up from germline, CDR1 is LNHDA and CDR2 is SQIVND (reference sequence). The CDR3 is CASMVDLGNQPQHF. The CDR3, as DNA: TGTGCCAGTATGGTGGATTTGGGCAATCAGCCCCAGCATTTT.